The rows below give T cell receptor beta chains drawn from one sample of a study of T-cell reconstitution after alpha-beta-depleted transplantation in children. TCRdb re-derived calls from the PCR reads in MiXCR, one entry per CDR3 protein. The sample lists roughly 350,000 distinct CDR3 sequences, 15% to 20% seen once, with about 41% in the top ten. The source material was PBMCs, mostly from graft donor cells, sampled 360 days after TCRalphabeta/CD19-depleted stem cell transplant. The receptors were sampled from a male patient aged 2-9 years who had a stem cell transplant for acute lymphoblastic leukemia, so the T cells may come from the graft donor. Each CDR3 is given with its conserved first and last residue. The D gene is left open where the match is weak. Not every row has a clone size; where given, it reads once, few, many or a size class.

once TRBJ2-1 TRBD2 TRBV7-3 CASSPSSAGEYNEQFF TGTGCCAGCAGCCCATCCTCAGCGGGAGAATACAATGAGCAGTTCTTC
NA TRBJ2-5 NA TRBV10-3 CAISDTQETQYF TGTGCCATCAGTGATACGCAAGAGACCCAGTACTTC
few TRBJ2-2 TRBD1 TRBV10-3 CAISESRDRGRRWDTGELFF TGTGCCATCAGTGAGTCCCGGGACAGGGGGCGAAGGTGGGACACCGGGGAGCTGTTTTTT
few TRBJ2-1 NA TRBV9 CASSVAPTRGNEQFF TGTGCCAGCAGCGTGGCCCCGACTAGGGGCAATGAGCAGTTCTTC
NA TRBJ2-7 NA TRBV20-1 CSARVLGTPLAYEQYF TGCAGTGCTAGAGTTCTCGGGACACCCCTTGCCTACGAGCAGTACTTC
NA TRBJ2-7 NA TRBV4-2 CASSQTTGTYRSYEQYF TGTGCCAGCAGCCAAACTACCGGGACTTACCGCTCCTACGAGCAGTACTTC
NA TRBJ2-7 TRBD2 TRBV27 CASSQTGTTLREYEQYF TGTGCCAGCAGTCAAACGGGGACTACCCTTAGGGAGTACGAGCAGTACTTC
NA TRBJ1-5 NA TRBV4-2 CASSQEDVGSSGNQPQHF TGTGCCAGCAGCCAAGAAGACGTAGGGTCGTCTGGCAATCAGCCCCAGCATTTT
few TRBJ2-7 NA TRBV5-6 CASSLGTKDEQYF TGTGCCAGCAGCTTGGGGACCAAGGACGAGCAGTACTTC
few TRBJ2-2 TRBD2 TRBV9 CASSGGGALSTGELFF TGTGCCAGCAGCGGCGGGGGGGCGCTTAGCACCGGGGAGCTGTTTTTT
few TRBJ1-1 NA TRBV29-1 CSVERTDSLEAFF TGCAGCGTTGAAAGGACGGATTCTCTTGAAGCTTTCTTT
NA TRBJ2-7 TRBD2 TRBV20-1 CSARGLAGGRGEQYF TGCAGTGCTAGAGGGCTAGCGGGAGGTAGGGGCGAGCAGTACTTC
few TRBJ2-4 TRBD1 TRBV28 CASSRTGGNIQYF TGTGCCAGCAGTCGGACAGGGGGCAACATTCAGTACTTC
few TRBJ2-3 TRBD2 TRBV9 CASSEEREIDTQYF TGTGCCAGCAGCGAAGAGCGGGAGATAGATACGCAGTATTTT
many TRBJ2-3 NA TRBV28 CASSVYSGSSTDTQYF TGTGCCAGCTCAGTTTACAGCGGATCGTCCACAGATACGCAGTATTTT
many TRBJ2-7 NA TRBV27 CASSPVLTRQTYEQYF TGTGCCAGCAGTCCCGTTTTAACTAGGCAGACCTACGAGCAGTACTTC
few TRBJ2-3 TRBD1 TRBV12-3/TRBV12-4 CASTPPGQGRDTQYF TGTGCCAGCACCCCGCCGGGACAGGGGCGAGATACGCAGTATTTT
NA TRBJ2-7 TRBD2 TRBV5-1 CASSLWLADSSYEQYF TGCGCCAGCAGCTTGTGGCTAGCGGATAGCTCCTACGAGCAGTACTTC
few TRBJ2-5 NA TRBV29-1 CSVEDQAGISQETQYF TGCAGCGTTGAAGATCAGGCAGGGATAAGCCAAGAGACCCAGTACTTC
many TRBJ2-1 TRBD2 TRBV7-3 CASSSRLAGVDEQFF TGTGCCAGCAGCTCTAGGCTAGCGGGGGTGGATGAGCAGTTCTTC
NA TRBJ2-3 NA TRBV29-1 CSVEVPSAQYF TGCAGCGTTGAAGTCCCGTCAGCGCAGTATTTT
few TRBJ1-1 NA TRBV3-1 CASTAEGANTEAFF TGTGCCAGCACCGCGGAGGGAGCGAACACTGAAGCTTTCTTT
many TRBJ1-3 NA TRBV28 CASRMGRRLGNTIYF TGTGCCAGCAGGATGGGACGCCGATTGGGAAACACCATATATTTT
many TRBJ2-1 NA TRBV11-2 CASSLEPTTGTHWNEQFF TGTGCCAGCAGCCTAGAGCCGACAACAGGGACACACTGGAATGAGCAGTTCTTC
NA TRBJ2-7 NA TRBV7-3 CASSSYGGYEQYF TGTGCCAGCAGCTCCTACGGAGGCTACGAGCAGTACTTC
many TRBJ2-7 TRBD2 TRBV29-1 CSIRGGGAGGEQYF TGCAGCATTCGGGGGGGCGGAGCCGGGGGCGAGCAGTACTTC
few TRBJ2-5 TRBD2 TRBV4-1 CASSPTSGSRGETQYF TGCGCCAGCAGCCCCACTAGCGGGAGCCGTGGGGAGACCCAGTACTTC
few TRBJ2-7 TRBD1 TRBV7-2 CASSTRDRFREQYF TGTGCCAGCAGCACCCGGGACAGGTTTCGCGAGCAGTACTTC
NA TRBJ1-2 TRBD1 TRBV6-5 CASSYDRVYGYTF TGTGCCAGCAGTTATGACAGGGTCTATGGCTACACCTTC
NA TRBJ2-7 TRBD2 TRBV7-2 CASSLGLAGGEYEQYF TGTGCCAGCAGCTTAGGGCTAGCGGGAGGAGAGTACGAGCAGTACTTC
few TRBJ2-5 NA TRBV6-5 CASSYSRVGETQYF TGTGCCAGCAGTTACTCGCGGGTGGGGGAGACCCAGTACTTC
few TRBJ2-7 NA TRBV5-5 CASSDPSSYEQYF TGTGCCAGCAGCGACCCAAGTAGCTACGAGCAGTACTTC
NA TRBJ2-1 NA TRBV6-2/TRBV6-3 CASSYSNAGDPPNEQFF TGTGCCAGCAGTTACTCGAATGCCGGAGACCCCCCCAATGAGCAGTTCTTC
NA TRBJ1-2 NA TRBV9 CASSATGGYYGYTF TGTGCCAGCAGCGCTACGGGGGGATACTATGGCTACACCTTC
few TRBJ2-1 NA TRBV5-1 CASRDGANEQFF TGCGCCAGCAGAGATGGGGCCAATGAGCAGTTCTTC
few TRBJ2-2 NA TRBV3-1 CASSQEPNTGELFF TGTGCCAGCAGCCAAGAGCCGAACACCGGGGAGCTGTTTTTT
many TRBJ2-1 TRBD2 TRBV5-1 CASTSGLARPWGNEQFF TGCGCCAGCACTTCGGGACTAGCGCGGCCCTGGGGCAATGAGCAGTTCTTC
NA TRBJ2-7 TRBD2 TRBV20-1 CSASLAGGYEQYF TGCAGTGCTAGCCTGGCGGGAGGGTACGAGCAGTACTTC
many TRBJ2-6 NA TRBV7-8 CASSLGSRGPGANVLTF TGTGCCAGCAGCTTAGGGTCCCGGGGCCCTGGGGCCAACGTCCTGACTTTC
few TRBJ2-1 NA TRBV4-1 CASSQDIGTRAYNEQFF TGCGCCAGCAGCCAAGATATAGGGACACGGGCCTACAATGAGCAGTTCTTC
NA TRBJ2-5 TRBD2 TRBV9 CASSVWAGDGETQYF TGTGCCAGCAGCGTGTGGGCGGGGGATGGAGAGACCCAGTACTTC
NA TRBJ2-5 NA TRBV7-6 CASSGPGQETQYF TGTGCCAGCAGCGGGCCGGGCCAAGAGACCCAGTACTTC
few TRBJ2-3 TRBD2 TRBV20-1 CSAHGRPSTDTQYF TGCAGTGCTCACGGGAGGCCCAGCACAGATACGCAGTATTTT
NA TRBJ1-2 NA TRBV6-2/TRBV6-3 CASRADSRYGYTF TGTGCCAGCAGGGCGGACAGCCGCTATGGCTACACCTTC
many TRBJ2-6 NA TRBV6-1 CASSTQAGGANVLTF TGTGCCAGCAGTACCCAGGCGGGAGGGGCCAACGTCCTGACTTTC
NA TRBJ2-3 NA TRBV15 CATSRARERTHTQYF TGTGCCACCAGCAGAGCTCGGGAGCGAACCCATACGCAGTATTTT
few TRBJ2-3 NA TRBV4-3 CASSQRRADTQYF TGCGCCAGCAGCCAGAGGAGGGCAGATACGCAGTATTTT
NA TRBJ2-1 TRBD2 TRBV9 CASSVDPSGSSNEQFF TGTGCCAGCAGCGTAGACCCTAGCGGGAGTAGCAATGAGCAGTTCTTC
few TRBJ2-2 TRBD2 TRBV10-3 CAISAGGTGELFF TGTGCCATCAGTGCGGGAGGGACCGGGGAGCTGTTTTTT
NA TRBJ1-4 NA TRBV20-1 CSAIPEKLFF TGCAGTGCTATTCCGGAAAAACTGTTTTTT
few TRBJ2-1 TRBD2 TRBV7-2 CASSWTLAGGPFNEQFF TGTGCCAGCAGCTGGACCCTAGCGGGAGGGCCGTTTAATGAGCAGTTCTTC
NA TRBJ2-5 NA TRBV28 CASSFHLTRRETQYF TGTGCCAGCAGTTTCCATCTGACTAGGCGGGAGACCCAGTACTTC
few TRBJ2-4 NA TRBV9 CASSLGPSGDIQYF TGTGCCAGCAGCTTGGGACCGTCCGGTGACATTCAGTACTTC
NA TRBJ1-6 NA TRBV6-1 CASSEEMGRWTKSPLHF TGTGCCAGCAGTGAAGAAATGGGCAGGTGGACTAAATCACCCCTCCACTTT